This T cell receptor beta chain was recovered during a study of T-cell reconstitution after alpha-beta-depleted transplantation in children. General study results and limits: Several hundred rapidly expanded clones from non-depleted graft cells reportedly supplied alpha-beta T cells about two months post-transplant. The study traced high day-60 TCRbeta diversity in some patients to surviving recipient T cells and thymic progenitors. The authors attributed T-cell counts and diversity one year after transplant mostly to newly produced T cells.

This sample's TCRbeta library carried unique molecular identifier barcodes. Using its own MiXCR run on the PCR reads, TCRdb lists one record per CDR3 protein. The sample includes 98,000 or so distinct CDR3 sequences, 23% of them seen just once. V lost 6 bases, J lost 1 base, and 5 bases stayed unmatched. The CDR3 totals 15 residues. The V gene's germline CDR1 is MDHEN and CDR2 SYDVKM. As to this clonotype: What it binds is not known.

This TCR was recovered from a boy between 2 and 10 years old with acute lymphoblastic leukemia, due to receive a stem cell transplant. Sequenced material: PBMCs, taken before TCRalphabeta/CD19-depleted stem cell transplant. The chain has TRBV28 and TRBJ2-7, with 11 bases fitting TRBD2. The CDR3 reads CASSSSGRFSYEQYF. CDR3 DNA: TGTGCCAGCAGCTCTAGCGGGAGGTTTTCCTACGAGCAGTACTTC.